This TCR beta chain was sequenced during a study of post-analysis software for immune sequencing data. This CDR3 is 16 amino acids long. After removal of 5 bases from V and 3 bases from J, the junction contained 11 bases not matched to a gene. Germline V lookup: CDR1 MNHEY, CDR2 SMNVEV (reference sequence). cDNA libraries of TCR beta carried unique molecular identifiers. TCRdb reanalysed the PCR reads using MiXCR and keeps one entry per CDR3 protein. Among roughly 160,000 distinct CDR3 sequences, under 40% were seen once, and the ten largest hold under 30%. This clonotype has just one count. Sample: blood, taken after autologous hematopoietic stem cell transplantation. The sequence was obtained from a girl under 18 with multiple sclerosis. The chain joins TRBV27 to TRBJ2-3; 7 bases map to TRBD2. The CDR3 is CASSQGGGRRTDTQYF. CDR3 coding DNA: TGTGCCAGCAGTCAAGGAGGCGGGAGAAGGACAGATACGCAGTATTTT.